This T cell receptor (beta chain) is drawn from a study of early T cells in non-severe SARS-CoV-2 infection. Study as a whole: Sequencing was performed on bulk RNA from unsorted whole blood, leaving chains unpaired.

Germline values: CDR1 KGHSH, CDR2 LQKENI. V shed 3 bases and J shed 2 bases, with 4 bases lying between them. The CDR3 consists of 13 residues. This clonotype appeared a few times. The antigen remains unidentified. Notes on the study in general: VDJdb matches were skewed toward anti-spike CD8 T cell responses.

The TCR library protocol attached unique molecular identifiers to the individual cDNA molecules. MiXCR, run by TCRdb on the 5' RACE reads, gives a single entry per CDR3 protein. Found here are under 75,000 distinct CDR3 sequences, about 13% of them singletons; the top ten hold over 6.5%. This clonotype was obtained from an adult who was a healthcare worker with PCR-confirmed SARS-CoV-2 infection or an uninfected control (not recorded which). The rearrangement joins TRBV18 to TRBJ2-2; D unresolved. The sample consisted of whole blood. CDR3 protein: CASSPFNTGELFF. The CDR3 nucleotides read TGTGCCAGCTCACCGTTTAACACCGGGGAGCTGTTTTTT.